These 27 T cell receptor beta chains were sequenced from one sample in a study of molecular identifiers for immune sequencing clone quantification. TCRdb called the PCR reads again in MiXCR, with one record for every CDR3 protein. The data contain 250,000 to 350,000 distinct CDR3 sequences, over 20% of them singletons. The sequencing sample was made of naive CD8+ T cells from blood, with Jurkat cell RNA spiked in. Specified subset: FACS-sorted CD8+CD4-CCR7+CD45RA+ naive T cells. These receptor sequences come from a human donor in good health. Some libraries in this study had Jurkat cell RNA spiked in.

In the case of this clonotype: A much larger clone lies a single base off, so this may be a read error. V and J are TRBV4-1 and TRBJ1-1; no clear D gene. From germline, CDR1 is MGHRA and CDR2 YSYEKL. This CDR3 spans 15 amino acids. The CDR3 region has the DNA TGCGCCAGCAGCCAAGAGCCTTTAGTGAACACTAAAGCTTTCTTT. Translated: CASSQEPLVNTKAFF.

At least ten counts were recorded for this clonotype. This chain's CDR3 is CASSFGGAGNTIYF. In DNA, the CDR3 is TGTGCCAGCAGTTTCGGCGGGGCTGGAAACACCATATATTTT. V is TRBV12-3 or TRBV12-4 and J is TRBJ1-3; D gene ambiguous. The CDR3 is made up of 14 amino acids. V was pared by 3 bases and J by 2 bases, with 8 bases between.

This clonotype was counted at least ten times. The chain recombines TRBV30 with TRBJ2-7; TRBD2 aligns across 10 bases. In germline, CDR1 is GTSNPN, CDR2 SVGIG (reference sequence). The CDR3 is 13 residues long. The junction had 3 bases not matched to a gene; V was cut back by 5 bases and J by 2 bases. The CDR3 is CAWSTSGAYEQYF. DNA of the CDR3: TGTGCCTGGTCCACTAGCGGGGCCTACGAGCAGTACTTC.

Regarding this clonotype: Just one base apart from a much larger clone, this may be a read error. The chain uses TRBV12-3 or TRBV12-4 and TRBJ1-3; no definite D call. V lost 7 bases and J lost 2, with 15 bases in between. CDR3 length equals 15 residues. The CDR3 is CASTKDSNPGNTIYF. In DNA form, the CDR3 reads TGTGCCAGCACTAAGGATTCGAACCCTGGAAACACCATATATTTT.

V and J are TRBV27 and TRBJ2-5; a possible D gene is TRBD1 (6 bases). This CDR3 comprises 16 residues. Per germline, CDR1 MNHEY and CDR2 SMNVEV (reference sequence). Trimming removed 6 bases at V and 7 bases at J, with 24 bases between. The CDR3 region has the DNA TGTGCCAGCAGACCTTTGGACAGTCCGCTTCTTGGGACCCAGTACTTC. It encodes CASRPLDSPLLGTQYF.

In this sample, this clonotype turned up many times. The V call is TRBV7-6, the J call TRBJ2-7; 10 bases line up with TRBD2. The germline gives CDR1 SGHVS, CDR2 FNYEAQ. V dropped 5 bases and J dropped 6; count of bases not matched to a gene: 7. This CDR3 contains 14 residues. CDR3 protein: CASSHSGLASEQYF. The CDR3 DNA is TGTGCCAGCAGCCATTCGGGACTAGCGAGCGAGCAGTACTTC.

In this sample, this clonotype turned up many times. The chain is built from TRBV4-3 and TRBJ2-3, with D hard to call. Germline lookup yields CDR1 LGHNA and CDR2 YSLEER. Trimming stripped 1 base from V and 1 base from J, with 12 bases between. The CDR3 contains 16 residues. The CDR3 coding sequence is TGCGCCAGCAGCCAAGGTGTAGAAGGACGCACAGATACGCAGTATTTT. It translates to CASSQGVEGRTDTQYF.

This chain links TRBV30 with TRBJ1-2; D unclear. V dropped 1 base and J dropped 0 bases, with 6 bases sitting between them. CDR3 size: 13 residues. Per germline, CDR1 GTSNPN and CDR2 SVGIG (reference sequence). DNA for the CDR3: TGTGCCTGGAGTGAGGGATCTAACTATGGCTACACCTTC. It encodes CAWSEGSNYGYTF. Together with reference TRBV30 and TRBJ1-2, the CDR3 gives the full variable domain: SQTIHQWPATLVQPVGSPLSLECTVEGTSNPNLYWYRQAAGRGLQLLFYSVGIGQISSEVPQNLSASRPQDRQFILSSKKLLLSDSGFYLCAWSEGSNYGYTFGSGTRLTVV.

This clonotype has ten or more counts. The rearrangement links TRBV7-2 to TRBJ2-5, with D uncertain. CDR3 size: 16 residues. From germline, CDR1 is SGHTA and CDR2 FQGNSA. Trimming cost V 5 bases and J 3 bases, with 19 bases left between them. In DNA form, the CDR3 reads TGTGCCAGCAGCCCCCGTCCGGGCTTATGGGAAGAGACCCAGTACTTC. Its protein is CASSPRPGLWEETQYF.

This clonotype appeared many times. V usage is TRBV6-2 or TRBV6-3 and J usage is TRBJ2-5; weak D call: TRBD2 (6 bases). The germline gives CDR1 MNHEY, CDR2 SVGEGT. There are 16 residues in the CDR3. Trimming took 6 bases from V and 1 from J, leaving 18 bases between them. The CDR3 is CASSLSAGGTQETQYF. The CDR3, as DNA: TGTGCCAGCAGCCTAAGTGCCGGGGGAACCCAAGAGACCCAGTACTTC.

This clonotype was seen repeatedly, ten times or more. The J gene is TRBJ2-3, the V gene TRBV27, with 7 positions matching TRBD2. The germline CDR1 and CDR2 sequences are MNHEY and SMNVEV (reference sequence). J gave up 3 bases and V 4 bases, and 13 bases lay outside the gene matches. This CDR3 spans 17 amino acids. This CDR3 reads CASSSLSVKGGTDTQYF. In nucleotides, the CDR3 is TGTGCCAGCAGTTCCCTCTCCGTGAAGGGAGGGACAGATACGCAGTATTTT.

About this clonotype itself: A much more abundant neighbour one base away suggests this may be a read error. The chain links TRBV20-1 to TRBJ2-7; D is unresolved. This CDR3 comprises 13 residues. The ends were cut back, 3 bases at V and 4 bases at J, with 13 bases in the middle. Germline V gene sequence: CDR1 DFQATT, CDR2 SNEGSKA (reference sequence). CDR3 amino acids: CSASDPCIYEQYF. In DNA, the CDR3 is TGCAGTGCTAGTGACCCTTGTATTTACGAGCAGTACTTC.

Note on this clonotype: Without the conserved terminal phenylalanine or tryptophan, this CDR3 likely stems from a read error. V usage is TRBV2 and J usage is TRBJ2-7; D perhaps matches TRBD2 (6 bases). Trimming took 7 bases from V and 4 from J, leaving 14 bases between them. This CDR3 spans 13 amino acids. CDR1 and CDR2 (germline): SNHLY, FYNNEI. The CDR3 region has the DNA TGTGCCAGCAAGTTTGAAGGACTATACGAGCAGTACTCC. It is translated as CASKFEGLYEQYS.

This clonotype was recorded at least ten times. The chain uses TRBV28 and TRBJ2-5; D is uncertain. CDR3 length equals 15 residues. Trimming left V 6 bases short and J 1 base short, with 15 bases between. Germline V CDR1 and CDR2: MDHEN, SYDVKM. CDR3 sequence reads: CASSYPGRGQETQYF. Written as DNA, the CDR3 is TGTGCCAGCAGCTACCCCGGAAGAGGCCAAGAGACCCAGTACTTC.

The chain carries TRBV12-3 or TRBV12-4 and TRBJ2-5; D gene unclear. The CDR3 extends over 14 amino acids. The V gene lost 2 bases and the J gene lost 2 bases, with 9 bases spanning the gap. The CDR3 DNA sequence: TGTGCCAGCAGTTTATCCCCCCAACAAGAGACCCAGTACTTC. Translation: CASSLSPQQETQYF.

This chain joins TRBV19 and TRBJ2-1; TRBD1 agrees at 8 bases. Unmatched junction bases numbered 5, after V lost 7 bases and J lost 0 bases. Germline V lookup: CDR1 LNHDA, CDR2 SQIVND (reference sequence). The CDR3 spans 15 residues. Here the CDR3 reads CASTYTGGSYNEQFF. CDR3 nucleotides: TGTGCCAGTACCTATACAGGGGGCTCCTACAATGAGCAGTTCTTC. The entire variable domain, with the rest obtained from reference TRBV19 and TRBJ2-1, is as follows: DGGITQSPKYLFRKEGQNVTLSCEQNLNHDAMYWYRQDPGQGLRLIYYSQIVNDFQKGDIAEGYSVSREKKESFPLTVTSAQKNPTAFYLCASTYTGGSYNEQFFGPGTRLTVL.

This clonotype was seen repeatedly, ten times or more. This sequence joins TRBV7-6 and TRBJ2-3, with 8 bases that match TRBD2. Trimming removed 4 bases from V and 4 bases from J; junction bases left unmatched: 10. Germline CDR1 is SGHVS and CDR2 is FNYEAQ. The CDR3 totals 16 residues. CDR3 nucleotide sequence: TGTGCCAGCAGCTCCGGGGGTAGCGGGGTCCCAGATACGCAGTATTTT. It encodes CASSSGGSGVPDTQYF.

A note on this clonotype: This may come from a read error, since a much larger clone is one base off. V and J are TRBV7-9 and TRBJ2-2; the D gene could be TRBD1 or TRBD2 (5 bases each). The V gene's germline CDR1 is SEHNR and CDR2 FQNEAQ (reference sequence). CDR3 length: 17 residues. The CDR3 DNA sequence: TGTGCCAGCAGCTCCCCGGGGCGGCTCTTGAACACCGGGAAGCTGTTTTTT. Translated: CASSSPGRLLNTGKLFF.

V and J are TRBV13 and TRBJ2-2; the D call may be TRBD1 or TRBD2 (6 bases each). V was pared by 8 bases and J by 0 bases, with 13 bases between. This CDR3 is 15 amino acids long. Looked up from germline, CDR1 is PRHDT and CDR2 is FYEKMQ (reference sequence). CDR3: CASRGGGTNTGELFF. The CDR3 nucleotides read TGTGCCAGCCGAGGAGGGGGTACGAACACCGGGGAGCTGTTTTTT.

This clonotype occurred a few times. The CDR3 loop reads CASRTDGASYNEQFF. The CDR3 coding sequence is TGCGCCAGCAGGACAGATGGGGCCTCTTACAATGAGCAGTTCTTC. The chain joins TRBV4-1 to TRBJ2-1; D might be TRBD1 (5 bases). V was pared by 6 bases and J by 4 bases, with 16 bases between. The CDR3 totals 15 residues. Germline CDR1 MGHRA, CDR2 YSYEKL.

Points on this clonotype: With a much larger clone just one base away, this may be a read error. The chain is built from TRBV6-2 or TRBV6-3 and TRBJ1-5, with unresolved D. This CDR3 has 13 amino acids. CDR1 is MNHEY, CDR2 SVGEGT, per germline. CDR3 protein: CASSYGFGQPQRF. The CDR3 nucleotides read TGTGCCAGCAGTTACGGGTTCGGCCAGCCCCAGCGTTTT.

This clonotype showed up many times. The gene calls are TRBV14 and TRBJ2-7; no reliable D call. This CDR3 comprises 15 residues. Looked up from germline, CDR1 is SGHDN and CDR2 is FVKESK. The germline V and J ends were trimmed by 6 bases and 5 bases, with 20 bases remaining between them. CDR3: CASSPMGNEVHEQYF. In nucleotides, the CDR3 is TGTGCCAGCAGTCCAATGGGTAACGAGGTCCACGAGCAGTACTTC.

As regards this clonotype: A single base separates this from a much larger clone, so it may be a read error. Written as DNA, the CDR3 is TGTGCCAGCATGGGAGAAAGAGGTATTCAGCCCCAGCATTTT. It yields the protein CASMGERGIQPQHF. The chain is built from TRBV6-2 or TRBV6-3 and TRBJ1-5; D not certain. Germline V lookup: CDR1 MNHEY, CDR2 SVGEGT. This CDR3 is built from 14 residues. V was pared by 7 bases and J by 6 bases, with 16 bases between.

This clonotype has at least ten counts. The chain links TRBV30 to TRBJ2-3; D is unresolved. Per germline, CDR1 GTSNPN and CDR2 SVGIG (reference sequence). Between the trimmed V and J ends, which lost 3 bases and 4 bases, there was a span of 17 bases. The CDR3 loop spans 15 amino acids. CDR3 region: CAWSAVVTNADTQYF. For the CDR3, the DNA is TGTGCCTGGAGCGCAGTGGTCACCAACGCAGATACGCAGTATTTT. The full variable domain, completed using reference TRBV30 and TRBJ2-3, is SQTIHQWPATLVQPVGSPLSLECTVEGTSNPNLYWYRQAAGRGLQLLFYSVGIGQISSEVPQNLSASRPQDRQFILSSKKLLLSDSGFYLCAWSAVVTNADTQYFGPGTRLTVL.

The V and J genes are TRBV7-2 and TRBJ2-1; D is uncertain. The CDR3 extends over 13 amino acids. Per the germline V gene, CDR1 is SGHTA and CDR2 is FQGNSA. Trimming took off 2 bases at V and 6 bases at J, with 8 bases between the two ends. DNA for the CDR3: TGTGCCAGCAGCTTACTCTCCAGCAATGAGCAGTTCTTC. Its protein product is CASSLLSSNEQFF.

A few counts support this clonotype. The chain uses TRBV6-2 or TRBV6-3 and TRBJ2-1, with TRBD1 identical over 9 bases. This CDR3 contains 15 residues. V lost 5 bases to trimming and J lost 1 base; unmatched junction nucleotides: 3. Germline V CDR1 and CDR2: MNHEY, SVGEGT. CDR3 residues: CASSNGQGSYNEQFF. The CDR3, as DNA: TGTGCCAGCAGTAATGGACAGGGGTCCTACAATGAGCAGTTCTTC.

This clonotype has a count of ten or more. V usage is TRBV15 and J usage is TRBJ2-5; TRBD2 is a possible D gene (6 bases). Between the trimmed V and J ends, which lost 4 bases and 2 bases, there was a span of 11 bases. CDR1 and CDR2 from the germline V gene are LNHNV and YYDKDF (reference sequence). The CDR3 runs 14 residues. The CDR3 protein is CATSTSGTQETQYF. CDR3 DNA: TGTGCCACCAGCACATCCGGGACTCAAGAGACCCAGTACTTC.